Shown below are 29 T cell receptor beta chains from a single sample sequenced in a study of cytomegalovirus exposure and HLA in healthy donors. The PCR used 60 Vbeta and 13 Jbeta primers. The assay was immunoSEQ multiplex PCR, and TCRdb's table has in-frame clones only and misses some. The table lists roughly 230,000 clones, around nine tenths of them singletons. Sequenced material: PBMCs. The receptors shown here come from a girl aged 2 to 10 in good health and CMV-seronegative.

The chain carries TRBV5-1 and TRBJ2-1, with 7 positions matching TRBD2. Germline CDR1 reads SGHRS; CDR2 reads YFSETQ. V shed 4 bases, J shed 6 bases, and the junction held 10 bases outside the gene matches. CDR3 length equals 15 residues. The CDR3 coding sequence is TGCGCCAGCAGCCTTAGCGGGCCCGGCAGCAATGAGCAGTTCTTC. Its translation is CASSLSGPGSNEQFF.

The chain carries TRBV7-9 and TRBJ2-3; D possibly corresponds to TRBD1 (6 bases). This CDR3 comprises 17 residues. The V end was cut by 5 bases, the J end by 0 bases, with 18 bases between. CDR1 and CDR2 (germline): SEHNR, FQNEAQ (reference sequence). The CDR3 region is CASSDLTGSYSTDTQYF. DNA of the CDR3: TGTGCCAGCAGCGACCTCACAGGGAGCTATAGCACAGATACGCAGTATTTT. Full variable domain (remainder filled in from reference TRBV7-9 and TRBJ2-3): DTGVSQNPRHKITKRGQNVTFRCDPISEHNRLYWYRQTLGQGPEFLTYFQNEAQLEKSRLLSDRFSAERPKGSFSTLEIQRTEQGDSAMYLCASSDLTGSYSTDTQYFGPGTRLTVL.

The CDR3 here is CASSQMGPYEQYF. Here the CDR3 DNA reads TGTGCCAGCAGCCAAATGGGGCCCTACGAGCAGTACTTC. The chain couples TRBV7-2 to TRBJ2-7, with a possible D match to TRBD1 (5 bases). The CDR3 is made up of 13 amino acids. Per germline, CDR1 SGHTA and CDR2 FQGNSA. The ends were cut back, 5 bases at V and 2 bases at J, with 10 bases in the middle. Together with reference TRBV7-2 and TRBJ2-7, the CDR3 gives the full variable domain: GAGVSQSPSNKVTEKGKDVELRCDPISGHTALYWYRQSLGQGLEFLIYFQGNSAPDKSGLPSDRFSAERTGGSVSTLTIQRTQQEDSAVYLCASSQMGPYEQYFGPGTRLTVT.

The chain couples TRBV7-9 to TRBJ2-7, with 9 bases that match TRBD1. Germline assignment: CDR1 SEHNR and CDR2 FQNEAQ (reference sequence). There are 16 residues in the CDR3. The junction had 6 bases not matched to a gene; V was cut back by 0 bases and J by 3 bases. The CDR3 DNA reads TGTGCCAGCAGCTTAGCGCGGACAGGGGATCTCTACGAGCAGTACTTC. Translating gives CASSLARTGDLYEQYF.

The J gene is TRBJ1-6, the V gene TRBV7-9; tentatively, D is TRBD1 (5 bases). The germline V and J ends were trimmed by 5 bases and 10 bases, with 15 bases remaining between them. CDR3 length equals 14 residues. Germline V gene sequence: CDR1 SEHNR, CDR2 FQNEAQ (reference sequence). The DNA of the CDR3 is TGTGCCAGCAGCCCGTCTCTCAGGGAATCACCCCTCCACTTT. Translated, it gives CASSPSLRESPLHF.

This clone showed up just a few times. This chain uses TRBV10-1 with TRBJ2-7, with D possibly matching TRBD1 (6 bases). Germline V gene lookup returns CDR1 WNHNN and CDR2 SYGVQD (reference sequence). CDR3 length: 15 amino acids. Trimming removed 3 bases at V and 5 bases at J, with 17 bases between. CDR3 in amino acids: CASSEGGQSGDEQYF. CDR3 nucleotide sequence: TGCGCCAGCAGTGAAGGAGGACAGTCCGGGGACGAGCAGTACTTC.

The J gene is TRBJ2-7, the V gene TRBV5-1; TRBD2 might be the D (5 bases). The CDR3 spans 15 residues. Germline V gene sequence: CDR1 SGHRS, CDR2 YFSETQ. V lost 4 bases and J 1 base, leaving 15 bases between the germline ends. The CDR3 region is CASSINVGESYEQYF. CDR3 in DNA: TGCGCCAGCAGCATCAACGTCGGGGAATCCTACGAGCAGTACTTC.

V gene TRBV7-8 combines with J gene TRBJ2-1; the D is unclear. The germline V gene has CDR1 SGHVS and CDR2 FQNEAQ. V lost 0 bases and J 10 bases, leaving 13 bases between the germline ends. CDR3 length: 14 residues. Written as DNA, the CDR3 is TGTGCCAGCAGCTTAGCGCTTGGAGACTCAGAGCAGTTCTTC. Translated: CASSLALGDSEQFF.

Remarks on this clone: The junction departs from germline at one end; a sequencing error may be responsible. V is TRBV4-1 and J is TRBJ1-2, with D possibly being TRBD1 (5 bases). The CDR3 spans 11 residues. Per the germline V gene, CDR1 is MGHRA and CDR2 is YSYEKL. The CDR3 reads CASSQEQEQIF. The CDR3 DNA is TGCGCCAGCAGCCAAGAACAGGAACAGATCTTC.

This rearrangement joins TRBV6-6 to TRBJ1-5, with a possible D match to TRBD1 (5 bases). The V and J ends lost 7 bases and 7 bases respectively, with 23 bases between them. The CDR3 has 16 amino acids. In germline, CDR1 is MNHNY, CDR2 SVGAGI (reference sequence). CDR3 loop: CASTPVGGTTHQPQHF. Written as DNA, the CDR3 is TGTGCCAGCACCCCAGTCGGGGGAACTACCCACCAGCCCCAGCATTTT.

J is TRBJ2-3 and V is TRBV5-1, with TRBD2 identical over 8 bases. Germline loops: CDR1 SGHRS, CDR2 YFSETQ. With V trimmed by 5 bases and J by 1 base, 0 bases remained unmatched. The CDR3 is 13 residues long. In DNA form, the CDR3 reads TGCGCCAGCAGGACTAGCGGCACAGATACGCAGTATTTT. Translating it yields CASRTSGTDTQYF.

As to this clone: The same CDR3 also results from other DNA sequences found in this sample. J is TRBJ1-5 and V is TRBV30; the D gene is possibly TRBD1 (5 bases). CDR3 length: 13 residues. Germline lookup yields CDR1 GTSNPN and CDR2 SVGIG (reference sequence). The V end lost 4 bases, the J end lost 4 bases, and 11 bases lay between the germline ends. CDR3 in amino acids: CAWTTGGNQPQHF. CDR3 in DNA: TGTGCCTGGACCACGGGGGGGAATCAGCCCCAGCATTTT.

CDR3 region: CASSLELTVQETQYF. CDR3 sequence (DNA): TGTGCCAGCAGCTTAGAATTAACAGTCCAAGAGACCCAGTACTTC. The J gene is TRBJ2-5, the V gene TRBV7-7; D gene uncertain. This CDR3 has 15 amino acids. V lost 1 base, J lost 1 base, and 10 bases lay in between. Per germline, CDR1 SSHAT and CDR2 FNYEAQ (reference sequence). Together with reference TRBV7-7 and TRBJ2-5, the CDR3 gives the full variable domain: GAGVSQSPRYKVTKRGQDVTLRCDPISSHATLYWYQQALGQGPEFLTYFNYEAQPDKSGLPSDRFSAERPEGSISTLTIQRTEQRDSAMYRCASSLELTVQETQYFGPGTRLLVL.

The CDR3 is CASSLTGGGSGTDTQYF. Here the CDR3 DNA reads TGTGCCAGCAGCTTAACGGGGGGAGGGTCGGGCACAGATACGCAGTATTTT. The chain links TRBV7-3 to TRBJ2-3; 7 nucleotides line up with TRBD2. V dropped 0 bases and J dropped 1; count of bases not matched to a gene: 7. Germline assignment: CDR1 SGHTA and CDR2 FQGTGA. CDR3 size: 17 residues.

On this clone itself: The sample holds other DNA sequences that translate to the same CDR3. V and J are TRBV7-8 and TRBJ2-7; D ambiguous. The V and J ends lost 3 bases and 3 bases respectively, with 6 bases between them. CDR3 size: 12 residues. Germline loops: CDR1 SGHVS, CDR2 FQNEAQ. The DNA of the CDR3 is TGTGCCAGCAGCTTGGCAAACTACGAGCAGTACTTC. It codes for CASSLANYEQYF.

The CDR3 bases are TGTGCCAGCAGCTTAATGGGGGGTGGCTACACCTTC. Encoded protein: CASSLMGGGYTF. This chain joins TRBV7-2 and TRBJ1-2, with TRBD1 as a possible D gene (5 bases). The germline V gene has CDR1 SGHTA and CDR2 FQGNSA. This CDR3 has 12 residues. The ends were cut back, 2 bases at V and 7 bases at J, with 8 bases in the middle.

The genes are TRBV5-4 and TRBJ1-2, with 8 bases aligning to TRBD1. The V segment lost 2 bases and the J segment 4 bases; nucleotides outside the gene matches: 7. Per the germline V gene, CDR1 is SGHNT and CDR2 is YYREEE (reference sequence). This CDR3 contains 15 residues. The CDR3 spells CASSLGTGDLYGYTF. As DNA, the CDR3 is TGTGCCAGCAGCTTAGGGACAGGCGACCTCTATGGCTACACCTTC. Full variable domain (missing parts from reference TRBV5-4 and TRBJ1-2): ETGVTQSPTHLIKTRGQQVTLRCSSQSGHNTVSWYQQALGQGPQFIFQYYREEENGRGNFPPRFSGLQFPNYSSELNVNALELDDSALYLCASSLGTGDLYGYTFGSGTRLTVV.

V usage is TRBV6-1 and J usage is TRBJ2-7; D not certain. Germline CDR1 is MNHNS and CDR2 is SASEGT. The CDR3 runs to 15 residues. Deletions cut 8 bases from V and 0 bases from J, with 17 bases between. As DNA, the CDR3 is TGTGCCAGCTATAAAGGCGACATTAGCTCCTACGAGCAGTACTTC. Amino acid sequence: CASYKGDISSYEQYF.

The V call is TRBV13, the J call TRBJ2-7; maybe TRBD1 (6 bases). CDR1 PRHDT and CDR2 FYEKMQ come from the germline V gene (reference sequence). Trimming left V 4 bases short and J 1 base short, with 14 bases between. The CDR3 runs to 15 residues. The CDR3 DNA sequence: TGTGCCAGCAGCTCGCCGGGACATGAATCCTACGAGCAGTACTTC. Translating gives CASSSPGHESYEQYF.

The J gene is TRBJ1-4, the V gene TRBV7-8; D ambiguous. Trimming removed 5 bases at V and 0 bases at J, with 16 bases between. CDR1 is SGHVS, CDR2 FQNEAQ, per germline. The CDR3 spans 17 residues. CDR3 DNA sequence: TGTGCCAGCAGCCCTTCCCGGTGGTTAGCAACTAATGAAAAACTGTTTTTT. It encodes CASSPSRWLATNEKLFF. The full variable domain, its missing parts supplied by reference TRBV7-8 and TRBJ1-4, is GAGVSQSPRYKVAKRGQDVALRCDPISGHVSLFWYQQALGQGPEFLTYFQNEAQLDKSGLPSDRFFAERPEGSVSTLKIQRTQQEDSAVYLCASSPSRWLATNEKLFFGSGTQLSVL.

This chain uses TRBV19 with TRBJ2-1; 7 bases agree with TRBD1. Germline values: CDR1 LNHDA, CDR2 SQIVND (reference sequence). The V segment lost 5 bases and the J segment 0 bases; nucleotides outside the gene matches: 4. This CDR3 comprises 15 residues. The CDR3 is CASSDRERSYNEQFF. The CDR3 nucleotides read TGTGCCAGTAGTGACAGGGAACGCTCCTACAATGAGCAGTTCTTC.

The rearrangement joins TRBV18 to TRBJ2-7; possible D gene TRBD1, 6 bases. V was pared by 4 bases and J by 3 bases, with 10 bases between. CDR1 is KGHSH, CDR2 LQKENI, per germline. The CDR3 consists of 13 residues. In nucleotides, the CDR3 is TGTGCCAGCTCACGGACAGAAGACTACGAGCAGTACTTC. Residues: CASSRTEDYEQYF.

Here the CDR3 DNA reads TGTGCCAGCAGCCCCGGGACACTAGCCAAAAACATTCAGTACTTC. Its protein product is CASSPGTLAKNIQYF. The chain has TRBV5-5 and TRBJ2-4, with D possibly being TRBD1 (6 bases). V lost 4 bases and J 0 bases, leaving 11 bases between the germline ends. From germline, CDR1 is SGHKS and CDR2 YYEKEE (reference sequence). The CDR3 length is 15 residues. The whole variable domain, filled in from reference TRBV5-5 and TRBJ2-4, reads DAGVTQSPTHLIKTRGQQVTLRCSPISGHKSVSWYQQVLGQGPQFIFQYYEKEERGRGNFPDRFSARQFPNYSSELNVNALLLGDSALYLCASSPGTLAKNIQYFGAGTRLSVL.

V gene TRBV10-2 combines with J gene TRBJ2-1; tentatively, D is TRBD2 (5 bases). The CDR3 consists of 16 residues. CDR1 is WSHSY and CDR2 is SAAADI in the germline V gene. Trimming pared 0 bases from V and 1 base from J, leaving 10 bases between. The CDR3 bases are TGCGCCAGCAGTGAGTCGTCTAGCCTATCCTACAATGAGCAGTTCTTC. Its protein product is CASSESSSLSYNEQFF.

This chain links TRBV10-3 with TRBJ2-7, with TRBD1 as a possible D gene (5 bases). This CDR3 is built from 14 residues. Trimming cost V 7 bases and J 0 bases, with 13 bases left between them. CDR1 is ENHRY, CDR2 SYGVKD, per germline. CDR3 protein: CAIKETGYSYEQYF. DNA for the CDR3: TGTGCCATCAAGGAAACAGGCTACTCCTACGAGCAGTACTTC.

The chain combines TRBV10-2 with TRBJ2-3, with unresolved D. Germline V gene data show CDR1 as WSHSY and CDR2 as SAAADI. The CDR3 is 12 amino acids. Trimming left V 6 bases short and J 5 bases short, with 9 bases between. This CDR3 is CASSRLRDTQYF. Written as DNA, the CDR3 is TGCGCCAGCAGCCGACTTCGAGATACGCAGTATTTT.

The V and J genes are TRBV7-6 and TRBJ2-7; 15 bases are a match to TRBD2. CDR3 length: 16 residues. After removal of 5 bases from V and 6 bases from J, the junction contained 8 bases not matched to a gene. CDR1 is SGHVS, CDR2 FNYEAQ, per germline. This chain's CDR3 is CASSHGLAGGLGEQYF. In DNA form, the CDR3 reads TGTGCCAGCAGCCACGGACTAGCGGGGGGGCTTGGCGAGCAGTACTTC.

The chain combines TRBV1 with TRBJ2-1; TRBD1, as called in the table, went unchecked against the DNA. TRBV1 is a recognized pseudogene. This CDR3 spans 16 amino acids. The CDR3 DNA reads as TGCACCAGCAGCCTTTGGTGGACAGGGTTAGGGCATGAGCAGTTCTTC. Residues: CTSSLWWTGLGHEQFF.

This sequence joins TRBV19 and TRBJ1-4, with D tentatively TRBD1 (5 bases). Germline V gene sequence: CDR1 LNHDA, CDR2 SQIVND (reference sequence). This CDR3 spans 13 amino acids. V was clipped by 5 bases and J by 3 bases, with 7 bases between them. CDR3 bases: TGTGCCAGTAGTCGACAGCCTAATGAAAAACTGTTTTTT. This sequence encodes CASSRQPNEKLFF.